The 10 T cell receptor beta chains reported below all come from one sample, sequenced in a study of tumor-infiltrating lymphocytes in oesophageal squamous cell carcinoma. From the PCR reads, TCRdb called clonotypes with MiXCR, one entry per CDR3 protein. The repertoire holds some 22,000 distinct CDR3 sequences, with about 34% as singletons. Sequenced material: esophageal tumor tissue. The receptor source for this set is a male donor with esophageal squamous cell carcinoma.

With respect to this clonotype: Mismatch with germline at one junction end may stem from a read error. V usage is TRBV7-2 and J usage is TRBJ2-4; D possibly corresponds to TRBD2 (5 bases). Matching the DNA end better, TRBJ2-7 makes the J call doubtful. The CDR3 loop spans 14 amino acids. Germline V gene lookup returns CDR1 SGHTA and CDR2 FQGNSA. In nucleotides, the CDR3 is TGTGCCCGCAGCTTAGAGTGGGAGTCCTACGAGCAGTACTTC. Amino acid sequence: CARSLEWESYEQYF.

This clonotype is deemed medium-sized. The chain combines TRBV7-2 with TRBJ2-7; 7 bases fit TRBD2. After removal of 1 base from V and 6 bases from J, the junction contained 6 bases not matched to a gene. CDR1 and CDR2 from the germline V gene are SGHTA and FQGNSA. CDR3 size: 14 residues. CDR3 residues: CASSLVWTSGEQYF. Here the CDR3 DNA reads TGTGCCAGCAGCTTAGTTTGGACTAGTGGCGAGCAGTACTTC.

The chain links TRBV6-1 to TRBJ1-1, with 8 bases matching TRBD1. Germline V gene lookup returns CDR1 MNHNS and CDR2 SASEGT. This CDR3 comprises 16 residues. After removal of 5 bases from V and 5 bases from J, the junction contained 13 bases not matched to a gene. The CDR3 sequence: CASSPPGRGPKTEAFF. CDR3 DNA sequence: TGTGCCAGCAGTCCACCGGGCAGGGGGCCAAAAACTGAAGCTTTCTTT.

The chain carries TRBV7-2 and TRBJ2-5, with D possibly matching TRBD1 (5 bases). The J call may be in error: the DNA end matches TRBJ2-7 better. The CDR3 loop spans 17 amino acids. Germline assignment: CDR1 SGHTA and CDR2 FQGNSA. The CDR3 sequence: CASSPRSRAAPVREQYF. As DNA, the CDR3 is TGTGCCAGCAGCCCTAGAAGCAGGGCCGCCCCGGTCCGCGAGCAGTACTTC.

This clonotype was seen a handful of times. The J gene is TRBJ2-5, the V gene TRBV7-2; TRBD1 is a possible D gene (6 bases). V lost 7 bases to trimming and J lost 7 bases, with 13 bases between them. Germline CDR1 SGHTA, CDR2 FQGNSA. This CDR3 is built from 12 residues. This CDR3 is CASTLLGGTQYF. DNA of the CDR3: TGTGCCAGCACCCTCTTAGGGGGGACCCAGTACTTC. The variable domain in full, completed from reference TRBV7-2 and TRBJ2-5, reads GAGVSQSPSNKVTEKGKDVELRCDPISGHTALYWYRQSLGQGLEFLIYFQGNSAPDKSGLPSDRFSAERTGGSVSTLTIQRTQQEDSAVYLCASTLLGGTQYFGPGTRLLVL.

The chain couples TRBV12-3 or TRBV12-4 to TRBJ2-5; D unclear. V was trimmed by 5 bases and J by 5 bases, leaving 15 bases between them. CDR3 length: 14 residues. CDR3 amino acids: CASSPRVAWETQYF. The CDR3 bases are TGTGCCAGCAGTCCCCGGGTAGCATGGGAGACCCAGTACTTC.

The rearrangement links TRBV7-6 to TRBJ2-5, with no clear D. CDR1 and CDR2 (germline): SGHVS, FNYEAQ. The CDR3 is 14 residues long. CDR3 in DNA: TGTGCTAGAAGCTTAGGGTCCGGACGGGAGACCCAGTACTTC. Its translation is CARSLGSGRETQYF.

The CDR3 spells CASSLTGTSGWSEQYF. The CDR3 coding sequence is TGTGCCAGCAGTTTGACCGGGACTAGTGGGTGGAGCGAGCAGTACTTC. This chain joins TRBV6-6 and TRBJ2-1; TRBD2 agrees at 8 bases. The J call may not be correct, given that the DNA end is closer to TRBJ2-7. The CDR3 spans 16 residues. CDR1 is MNHNY and CDR2 is SVGAGI in the germline V gene (reference sequence).

This chain joins TRBV7-3 and TRBJ1-4; tentatively, D is TRBD1 (5 bases). This CDR3 contains 13 residues. In germline, CDR1 is SGHTA, CDR2 FQGTGA. V was pared by 3 bases and J by 3 bases, with 5 bases between. The CDR3 region is CASSLTANEKLFF. CDR3 in DNA: TGTGCCAGCAGCTTGACAGCTAATGAAAAACTGTTTTTT.

This clonotype was recorded at least ten times. The rearrangement joins TRBV6-6 to TRBJ1-6, with D possibly TRBD1 on 6 matching bases. Germline V CDR1 and CDR2: MNHNY, SVGAGI (reference sequence). There are 14 residues in the CDR3. The V and J ends lost 2 bases and 14 bases respectively, with 16 bases between them. The chain's CDR3 is CASSYGQGSTSLHF. DNA for the CDR3: TGTGCCAGCAGTTACGGGCAGGGGAGTACTTCCCTCCACTTT.